The clone carrying this T cell receptor beta chain is a singleton in its sample. Antigen: not known. Clones were read by immunoSEQ multiplex PCR, and TCRdb kept only the in-frame ones, dropping some. The sample lists 100,000 to 130,000 clones; approximately 85% were seen once. While the first cohort had 600 to 850 subjects, the donors belonged to the separate validation cohort of about 120 subjects. The sample belongs to a study of cytomegalovirus exposure and HLA in healthy donors. Background on the study: According to later analysis, the same platform produced the 120 validation and some 680 first-cohort repertoires. Points from the study as a whole: Some public TCRs appeared in many individuals, while most sequences were rare. It was around 160 TCR beta chains that were listed as cytomegalovirus-associated.

The CDR3 spans 17 residues. The V end was cut by 0 bases, the J end by 2 bases, with 12 bases between. CDR1 and CDR2 from the germline V gene are SGHDT and YYEEEE. The gene calls are TRBV5-6 and TRBJ1-6, with D possibly matching TRBD1 (5 bases). This receptor was taken from a woman aged 18-29 years in good health and CMV-seronegative. The sample taken for sequencing was PBMCs. The CDR3 coding sequence is TGTGCCAGCAGCTTGGCCCAAGGGGAAACCTATAATTCACCCCTCCACTTT. It specifies CASSLAQGETYNSPLHF.